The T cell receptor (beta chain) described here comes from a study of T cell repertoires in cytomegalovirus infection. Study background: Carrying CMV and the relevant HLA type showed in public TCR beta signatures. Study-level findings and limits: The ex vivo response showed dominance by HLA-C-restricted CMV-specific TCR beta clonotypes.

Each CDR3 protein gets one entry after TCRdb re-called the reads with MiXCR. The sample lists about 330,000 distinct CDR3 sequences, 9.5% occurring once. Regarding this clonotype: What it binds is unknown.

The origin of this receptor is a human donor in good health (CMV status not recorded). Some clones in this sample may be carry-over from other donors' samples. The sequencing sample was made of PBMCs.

DNA of the CDR3: TGCAGTGCCATGACAGGGGGCGGACCCGATGAAGCTTTCTTT. It yields the protein CSAMTGGGPDEAFF. This sequence joins TRBV20-1 and TRBJ1-1; 10 positions agree with TRBD1. The CDR3 extends over 14 amino acids. V shed 6 bases, J shed 7 bases, and the junction held 11 bases outside the gene matches. Germline CDR1 reads DFQATT; CDR2 reads SNEGSKA (reference sequence).